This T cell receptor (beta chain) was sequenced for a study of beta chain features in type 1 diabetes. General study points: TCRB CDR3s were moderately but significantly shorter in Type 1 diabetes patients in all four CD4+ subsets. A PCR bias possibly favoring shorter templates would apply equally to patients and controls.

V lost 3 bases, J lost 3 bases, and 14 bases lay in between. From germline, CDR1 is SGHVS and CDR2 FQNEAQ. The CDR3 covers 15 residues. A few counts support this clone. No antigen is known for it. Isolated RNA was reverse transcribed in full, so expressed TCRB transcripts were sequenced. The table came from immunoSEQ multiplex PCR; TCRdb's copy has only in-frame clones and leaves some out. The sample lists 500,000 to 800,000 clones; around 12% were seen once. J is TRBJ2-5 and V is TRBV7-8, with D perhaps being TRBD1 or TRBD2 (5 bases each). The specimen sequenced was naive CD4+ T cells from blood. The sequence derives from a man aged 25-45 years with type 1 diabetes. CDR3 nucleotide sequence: TGTGCCAGCAGCTTTCAGGGAAGAGGGGAAGAGACCCAGTACTTC. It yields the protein CASSFQGRGEETQYF.